A selection of T cell receptor beta chains follows, all from one sample in a study of T-cell memory formation after mild COVID-19. TCRdb ran MiXCR on the 5' RACE reads and lists one entry per CDR3 protein. The repertoire holds hundreds of thousands of distinct CDR3 sequences, approximately 16% seen once, with about a fifth in the top ten. Sequencing was carried out using PBMCs or a T cell subset sorted from them (not recorded which). Receptors originate from a man aged 18-30 years who had mild COVID-19 (a few samples of this study predate the infection). Cell type and time point are not known. Each CDR3 is given with its conserved first and last residue. D genes are given only for firm matches. The size field is filled for only some rows; it gives once, few, many or a size class.

CDR3 DNA: TGCGCCAGCAGCGCGGGACAGGGGTCATCTGAGCAGTTCTTC; CDR3 protein: CASSAGQGSSEQFF; V gene: TRBV5-1; J gene: TRBJ2-1; CDR3 length: 14; D gene: TRBD1; clone size: few
CDR3 DNA: TGCGCCAGCAGCCCTAATCCGCAGAGCACTGGGGCCAACGTCCTGACTTTC; CDR3 protein: CASSPNPQSTGANVLTF; V gene: TRBV4-3; J gene: TRBJ2-6; CDR3 length: 17; D gene: NA; clone size: few
CDR3 DNA: TGTGCCATCAGGCGGGCCGGGACAGGGGTCACTGAAGCTTTCTTT; CDR3 protein: CAIRRAGTGVTEAFF; V gene: TRBV10-3; J gene: TRBJ1-1; CDR3 length: 15; D gene: TRBD1; clone size: NA
CDR3 DNA: TGTGCCACCAGTGACCATGGATATGGCTACACCTTC; CDR3 protein: CATSDHGYGYTF; V gene: TRBV24-1; J gene: TRBJ1-2; CDR3 length: 12; D gene: NA; clone size: NA
CDR3 DNA: TGTGCCAGCAGCTCCACAGGGACCTATAGCAATCAGCCCCAGCATTTT; CDR3 protein: CASSSTGTYSNQPQHF; V gene: TRBV7-2; J gene: TRBJ1-5; CDR3 length: 16; D gene: NA; clone size: NA
CDR3 DNA: TGTGCCAGCAGCCTACACCCTGAAGAGACCCAGTACTTC; CDR3 protein: CASSLHPEETQYF; V gene: TRBV11-2; J gene: TRBJ2-5; CDR3 length: 13; D gene: NA; clone size: few
CDR3 DNA: TGTGCCAGCAGCGAGGCTTGGGGGGGTCGCACAGATACGCAGTATTTT; CDR3 protein: CASSEAWGGRTDTQYF; V gene: TRBV7-2; J gene: TRBJ2-3; CDR3 length: 16; D gene: TRBD2; clone size: few
CDR3 DNA: TGTGCCAGCAGTATTACCCCGGGACGTCAATACAATGAGCAGTTCTTC; CDR3 protein: CASSITPGRQYNEQFF; V gene: TRBV7-3; J gene: TRBJ2-1; CDR3 length: 16; D gene: NA; clone size: few
CDR3 DNA: TGCGCCAGCAGCCAAGGTAGTACCGGCAGGGGAAGCTCTGGGGCCAACGTCCTGACTTTC; CDR3 protein: CASSQGSTGRGSSGANVLTF; V gene: TRBV4-3; J gene: TRBJ2-6; CDR3 length: 20; D gene: NA; clone size: few
CDR3 DNA: TGTGCCAGCAGCGTTAGCGGGGGAATCCCGATAGAGACCCAGTACTTC; CDR3 protein: CASSVSGGIPIETQYF; V gene: TRBV7-8; J gene: TRBJ2-5; CDR3 length: 16; D gene: TRBD2; clone size: NA
CDR3 DNA: TGCGCCAGCAGCTTGGCAGAGGGTTGGGAGACCCAGTACTTC; CDR3 protein: CASSLAEGWETQYF; V gene: TRBV5-1; J gene: TRBJ2-5; CDR3 length: 14; D gene: NA; clone size: NA
CDR3 DNA: TGTGCCAGCTTTCAGGGAAGGACGACAGATACGCAGTATTTT; CDR3 protein: CASFQGRTTDTQYF; V gene: TRBV7-2; J gene: TRBJ2-3; CDR3 length: 14; D gene: NA; clone size: few
CDR3 DNA: TGTGCCAGCAGCTTAGGGGCAGCGGGGGGGCAAGAGACCCAGTACTTC; CDR3 protein: CASSLGAAGGQETQYF; V gene: TRBV11-2; J gene: TRBJ2-5; CDR3 length: 16; D gene: TRBD2; clone size: NA
CDR3 DNA: TGTGCCACCAGTGACCGGGACAGCCTGGGAGAGACCCAGTACTTC; CDR3 protein: CATSDRDSLGETQYF; V gene: TRBV24-1; J gene: TRBJ2-5; CDR3 length: 15; D gene: TRBD1; clone size: few
CDR3 DNA: TGTGCCAGCAGCTTAGATCGGCCAGGTTACAATGAGCAGTTCTTC; CDR3 protein: CASSLDRPGYNEQFF; V gene: TRBV11-2; J gene: TRBJ2-1; CDR3 length: 15; D gene: NA; clone size: NA
CDR3 DNA: TGTGCCGAAGGAAGGGCTAGCGGGGGTCAGGATACGCAGTATTTT; CDR3 protein: CAEGRASGGQDTQYF; V gene: TRBV7-9; J gene: TRBJ2-3; CDR3 length: 15; D gene: TRBD2; clone size: once
CDR3 DNA: TGTGCCAGCAGCGAAGGGACAGGACCGCTTGAAGCTTTCTTT; CDR3 protein: CASSEGTGPLEAFF; V gene: TRBV5-6; J gene: TRBJ1-1; CDR3 length: 14; D gene: TRBD1; clone size: few
CDR3 DNA: TGTGCCAGCAGTTACGAGTACACCGGGGAGCTGTTTTTT; CDR3 protein: CASSYEYTGELFF; V gene: TRBV6-2/TRBV6-3; J gene: TRBJ2-2; CDR3 length: 13; D gene: NA; clone size: NA